This entry features one TCR beta chain sequence. The antigen remains unidentified. This sample was included in a study of T cell responses to AZD1222 COVID-19 vaccine. Germline CDR1 is LNHDA and CDR2 is SQIVND (reference sequence). Trimming stripped 2 bases from V and 4 bases from J, with 11 bases between. CDR3 length: 14 residues. Study results and caveats: Variant regions that are unmutated are reportedly the target of nearly half of spike-specific TCRs. Spike-specific TCR breadth and depth were elevated following two AZD1222 doses. The donors showed a predominance of white British ancestry and of females, with possible underestimation of clonal diversity. AZD1222 recipients seropositive at baseline numbered only 6 or 7.

Here immunoSEQ multiplex PCR was the method, and the copy in TCRdb shows in-frame clones only, minus some. This repertoire shows 120,000 or so clones, roughly 89% found once; its top ten account for about 27%. The sample here was peripheral blood, taken on day 0 of AZD1222 vaccination. The receptor's source is an adult in good health. The J gene is TRBJ1-1, the V gene TRBV19; D call uncertain. The CDR3 here is CASSITGVATEAFF. The CDR3 bases are TGTGCCAGTAGTATAACCGGGGTCGCCACTGAAGCTTTCTTT.